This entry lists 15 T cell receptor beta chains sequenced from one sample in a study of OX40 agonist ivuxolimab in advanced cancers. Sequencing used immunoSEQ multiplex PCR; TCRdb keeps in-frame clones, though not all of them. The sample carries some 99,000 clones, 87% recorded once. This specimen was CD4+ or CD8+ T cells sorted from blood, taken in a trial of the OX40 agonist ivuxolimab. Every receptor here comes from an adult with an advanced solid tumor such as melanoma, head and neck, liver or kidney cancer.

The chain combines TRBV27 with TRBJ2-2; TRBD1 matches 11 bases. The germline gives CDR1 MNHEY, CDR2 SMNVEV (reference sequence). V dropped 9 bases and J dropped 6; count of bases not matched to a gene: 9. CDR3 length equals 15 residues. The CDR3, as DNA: TGTGCCAGTGCATGGACAGGGGGCGCGCCCGGGGAGCTGTTTTTT. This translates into CASAWTGGAPGELFF.

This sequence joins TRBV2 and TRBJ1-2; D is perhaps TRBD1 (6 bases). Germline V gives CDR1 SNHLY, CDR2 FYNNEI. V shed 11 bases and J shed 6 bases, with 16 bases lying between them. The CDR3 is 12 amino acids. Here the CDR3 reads CAGRWDTDGYTF. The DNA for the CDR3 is TGTGCCGGACGCTGGGACACGGATGGCTACACCTTC.

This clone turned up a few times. The CDR3 DNA sequence: TGTGCCAGCAGCTTCCTAACAGGGGGCAATGAGCAGTTCTTC. Translation: CASSFLTGGNEQFF. J is TRBJ2-1 and V is TRBV7-9; 8 nucleotides match TRBD1. V lost 3 bases and J lost 6; bases outside the gene matches: 4. The CDR3 is 14 amino acids. CDR1 and CDR2 (germline): SEHNR, FQNEAQ (reference sequence).

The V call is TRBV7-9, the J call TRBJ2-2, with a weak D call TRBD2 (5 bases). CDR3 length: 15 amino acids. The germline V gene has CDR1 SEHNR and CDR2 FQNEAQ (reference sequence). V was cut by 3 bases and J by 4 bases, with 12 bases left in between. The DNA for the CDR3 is TGTGCCAGCAGCTTCCACGCCAGCGGCACCGGGGAGCTGTTTTTT. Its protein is CASSFHASGTGELFF.

CDR3 sequence (DNA): TGCAGCGTGAGGACAGGGACCACAGATACGCAGTATTTT. Amino acid sequence: CSVRTGTTDTQYF. The genes are TRBV29-1 and TRBJ2-3, with 8 bases identical to TRBD1. The V and J ends lost 6 bases and 2 bases, in that order; junction bases with no gene match: 4. Germline V CDR1 and CDR2: SQVTM, ANQGSEA. The CDR3 loop spans 13 amino acids.

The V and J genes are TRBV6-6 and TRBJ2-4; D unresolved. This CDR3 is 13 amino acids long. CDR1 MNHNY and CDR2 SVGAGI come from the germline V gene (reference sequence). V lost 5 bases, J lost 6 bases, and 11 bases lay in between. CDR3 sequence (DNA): TGTGCCAGCAGTACCCCTCTAGTAAACATTCAGTACTTC. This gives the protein CASSTPLVNIQYF.

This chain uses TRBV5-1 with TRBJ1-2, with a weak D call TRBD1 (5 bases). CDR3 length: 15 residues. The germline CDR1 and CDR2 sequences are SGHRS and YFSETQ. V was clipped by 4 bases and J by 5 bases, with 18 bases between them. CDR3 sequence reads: CASSRGLNQLYGYTF. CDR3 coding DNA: TGCGCCAGCAGCCGGGGCCTCAACCAGCTATATGGCTACACCTTC.

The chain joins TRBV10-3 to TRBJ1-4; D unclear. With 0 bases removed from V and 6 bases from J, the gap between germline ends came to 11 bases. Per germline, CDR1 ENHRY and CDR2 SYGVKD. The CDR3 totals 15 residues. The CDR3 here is CAISESGLKDEKLFF. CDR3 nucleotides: TGTGCCATCAGTGAGTCAGGACTGAAAGATGAAAAACTGTTTTTT.

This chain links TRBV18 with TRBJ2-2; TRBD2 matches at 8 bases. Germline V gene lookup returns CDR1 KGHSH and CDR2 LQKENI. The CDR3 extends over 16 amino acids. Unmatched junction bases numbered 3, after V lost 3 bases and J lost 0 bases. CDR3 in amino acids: CASSPAGGANTGELFF. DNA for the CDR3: TGTGCCAGCTCACCGGCCGGGGGGGCGAACACCGGGGAGCTGTTTTTT. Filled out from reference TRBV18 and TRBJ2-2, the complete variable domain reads NAGVMQNPRHLVRRRGQEARLRCSPMKGHSHVYWYRQLPEEGLKFMVYLQKENIIDESGMPKERFSAEFPKEGPSILRIQQVVRGDSAAYFCASSPAGGANTGELFFGEGSRLTVL.

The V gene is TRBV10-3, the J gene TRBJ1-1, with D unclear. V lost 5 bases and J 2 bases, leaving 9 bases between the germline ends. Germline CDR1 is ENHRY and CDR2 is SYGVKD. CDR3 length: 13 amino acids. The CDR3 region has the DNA TGTGCCATCAGTCAGAGCTCCAACACTGAAGCTTTCTTT. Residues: CAISQSSNTEAFF.

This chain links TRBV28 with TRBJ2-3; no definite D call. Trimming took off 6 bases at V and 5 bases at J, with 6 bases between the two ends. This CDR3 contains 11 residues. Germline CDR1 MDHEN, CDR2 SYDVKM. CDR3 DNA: TGTGCCAGCAGCCTCCGAGATACGCAGTATTTT. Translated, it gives CASSLRDTQYF.

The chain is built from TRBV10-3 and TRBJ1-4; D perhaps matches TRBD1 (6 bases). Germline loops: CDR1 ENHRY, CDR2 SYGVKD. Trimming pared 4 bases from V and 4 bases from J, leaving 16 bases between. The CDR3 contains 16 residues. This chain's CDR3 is CAISGGGNANNEKLFF. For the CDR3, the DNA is TGTGCCATCAGTGGAGGGGGAAACGCTAATAATGAAAAACTGTTTTTT.

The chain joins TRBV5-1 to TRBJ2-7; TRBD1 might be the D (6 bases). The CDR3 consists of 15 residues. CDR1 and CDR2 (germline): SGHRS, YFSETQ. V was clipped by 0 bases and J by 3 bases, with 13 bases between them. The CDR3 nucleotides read TGCGCCAGCAGCTTGGCCCCAGGGGTCCGCTACGAGCAGTACTTC. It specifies CASSLAPGVRYEQYF.

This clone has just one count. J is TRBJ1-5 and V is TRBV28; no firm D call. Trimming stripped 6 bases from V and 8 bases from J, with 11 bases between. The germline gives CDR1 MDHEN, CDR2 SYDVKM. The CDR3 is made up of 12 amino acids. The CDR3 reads CASRATIEPQHF. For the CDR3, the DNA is TGTGCCAGCAGAGCAACCATAGAGCCCCAGCATTTT.

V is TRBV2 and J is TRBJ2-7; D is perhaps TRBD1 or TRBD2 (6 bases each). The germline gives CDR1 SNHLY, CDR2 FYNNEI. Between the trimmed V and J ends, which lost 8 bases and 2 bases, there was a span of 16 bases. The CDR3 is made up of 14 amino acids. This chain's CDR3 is CASGVVGGPYEQYF. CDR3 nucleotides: TGTGCCAGCGGAGTAGTGGGGGGCCCCTACGAGCAGTACTTC.